This T cell receptor beta chain came from a study of shared clonotypes between healthy human individuals. Generated by immunoSEQ multiplex PCR, the TCRdb table keeps only in-frame clones and is missing some. The sample lists around 2.1 million clones, 90% to 95% seen once, with over 1.5% in the top ten. CDR1 WNHNN and CDR2 SYGVQD come from the germline V gene (reference sequence). V gave up 8 bases and J gave up 0 bases; unmatched junction bases: 1. The CDR3 sequence is 12 residues long. CD45RO negativity and positive selection for CCR7 defined naive CD8 cells, a population that excluded terminally differentiated effector memory CD45RA+ cells.

The gene calls are TRBV10-1 and TRBJ2-7; 7 bases agree with TRBD1. The receptor's source is a young man in good health. Some clones in this sample may be carry-over from other donors' samples. Source material: naive CD8+ T cells from PBMCs. This CDR3 reads CASGDSSYEQYF. The CDR3 nucleotides are TGCGCCAGCGGGGACAGCTCCTACGAGCAGTACTTC.